The source of this T cell receptor (beta chain) is a study of response to subunit inactivated influenza vaccine. Overall study findings and caveats: The authors suggested that every seasonal influenza vaccination recruits few new T cells.

CDR3 length: 13 amino acids. Deletions cut 3 bases from V and 1 base from J, with 10 bases between. Germline lookup yields CDR1 DFQATT and CDR2 SNEGSKA (reference sequence). Points on this clonotype: Its antigen is unidentified.

TCRdb reprocessed the RT-PCR reads via MiXCR and lists one record per CDR3 protein. The table shows roughly 790,000 distinct CDR3 sequences, with roughly 20% occurring only once. Sequenced here: PBMCs from blood, sampled 5 days after vaccination. This clonotype was sampled from a man aged 45 to 65 who received an inactivated influenza vaccine. The J gene is TRBJ2-7, the V gene TRBV20-1; D is unresolved. The CDR3 reads CSARGTVSYEQYF. Here the CDR3 DNA reads TGCAGTGCTAGGGGCACGGTGTCCTACGAGCAGTACTTC.